Shown below are 27 T cell receptor beta chains from a single sample sequenced in a study of blood T cell repertoires in COVID-19. Profiled with immunoSEQ multiplex PCR; TCRdb holds only in-frame clones, not every one. The sample consists of 84,000 or so clones, around 80% of them appearing once. The material sequenced was peripheral blood. These TCRs come from a man aged 80 or over with active or convalescent COVID-19.

The J gene is TRBJ2-1, the V gene TRBV5-1, with TRBD1 matching over 8 bases. The length of the CDR3 is 14 residues. Per the germline V gene, CDR1 is SGHRS and CDR2 is YFSETQ. The V gene end was trimmed by 2 bases and the J gene end by 5 bases; junction bases not matched to a gene: 3. The CDR3 bases are TGCGCCAGCAGCTTCAGGACAGGGAACAATGAGCAGTTCTTC. This codes for CASSFRTGNNEQFF.

This chain connects TRBV6-5 to TRBJ2-7; the D is unclear. This CDR3 is built from 13 residues. Germline-derived CDR1 and CDR2 are MNHEY and SVGAGI. The V gene lost 6 bases and the J gene lost 0 bases, with 9 bases spanning the gap. The CDR3: CASRTTTSYEQYF. The CDR3 coding sequence is TGTGCCAGCAGAACAACAACCTCCTACGAGCAGTACTTC.

This clone showed up just a few times. The genes are TRBV20-1 and TRBJ2-7; 8 positions match TRBD2. J lost 3 bases, V lost 3 bases, and 7 bases had no gene match. Germline values: CDR1 DFQATT, CDR2 SNEGSKA (reference sequence). This CDR3 is 14 amino acids long. The CDR3 sequence: CSASTGGHVYEQYF. DNA of the CDR3: TGCAGTGCTAGTACGGGAGGGCACGTCTACGAGCAGTACTTC.

This clone was counted only a few times. The CDR3 sequence is CASSGDRGLADTQYF. The CDR3 nucleotides read TGTGCCAGCAGCGGGGACAGGGGGCTTGCAGATACGCAGTATTTT. This rearrangement joins TRBV2 to TRBJ2-3, with 12 bases fitting TRBD1. V was pared by 6 bases and J by 4 bases, with 5 bases of the junction left unmatched. The germline CDR1 and CDR2 sequences are SNHLY and FYNNEI. This CDR3 region has 15 residues.

The chain recombines TRBV6-5 with TRBJ1-5; D is unresolved. The CDR3 has 15 residues. Germline-derived CDR1 and CDR2 are MNHEY and SVGAGI. The ends were cut back, 2 bases at V and 0 bases at J, with 8 bases in the middle. The CDR3 protein is CASSYAGYSNQPQHF. The CDR3 DNA reads TGTGCCAGCAGTTACGCGGGATATAGCAATCAGCCCCAGCATTTT.

The sample holds a few counts of this clone. The CDR3 nucleotides are TGTGCCAGCAGCTTAGTCTTTGCGGGGGGATTTCTGGGCACAGATACGCAGTATTTT. It is translated as CASSLVFAGGFLGTDTQYF. The chain carries TRBV7-9 and TRBJ2-3; 8 bases map to TRBD2. CDR1 and CDR2 from the germline V gene are SEHNR and FQNEAQ (reference sequence). This CDR3 is built from 19 residues. The J segment lost 1 base and the V segment lost 1 base, leaving 13 bases of the junction unmatched. The full variable domain, rest sourced from reference TRBV7-9 and TRBJ2-3, is DTGVSQNPRHKITKRGQNVTFRCDPISEHNRLYWYRQTLGQGPEFLTYFQNEAQLEKSRLLSDRFSAERPKGSFSTLEIQRTEQGDSAMYLCASSLVFAGGFLGTDTQYFGPGTRLTVL.

This clone appeared once. The V call is TRBV13, the J call TRBJ2-3, with 13 bases identical to TRBD2. This CDR3 region has 17 residues. CDR1 PRHDT and CDR2 FYEKMQ come from the germline V gene (reference sequence). V gave up 5 bases and J gave up 6 bases; unmatched junction bases: 11. DNA of the CDR3: TGTGCCAGCAGCCGATCCGGGACTAGCGGGATGTGGGATACGCAGTATTTT. It yields the protein CASSRSGTSGMWDTQYF.

This sequence joins TRBV3-1 (or the pseudogene TRBV3-2) and TRBJ2-7; TRBD2 aligns across 10 bases. Germline V lookup: CDR1 LGHDT, CDR2 YNNKEL (reference sequence). This CDR3 has 16 residues. Germline trimming cut 2 bases from V and 6 bases from J; bases unmatched to any gene: 10. The CDR3 here is CASSQTLGLARGEQYF. CDR3 sequence (DNA): TGTGCCAGCAGCCAAACCTTGGGACTAGCGAGGGGCGAGCAGTACTTC.

The chain carries TRBV6-4 and TRBJ1-2; the D gene is possibly TRBD1 (6 bases). This CDR3 is 14 amino acids long. The germline V gene encodes CDR1 MRHNA and CDR2 SNTAGT. The ends were cut back, 2 bases at V and 2 bases at J, with 9 bases in the middle. For the CDR3, the DNA is TGTGCCAGCAGTGACGGGCAGGGGAACTATGGCTACACCTTC. Encoded protein: CASSDGQGNYGYTF.

The J gene is TRBJ2-1, the V gene TRBV10-2; D not resolved. V was cut by 4 bases and J by 3 bases, with 4 bases left in between. Germline V gene sequence: CDR1 WSHSY, CDR2 SAAADI. The CDR3 is 12 amino acids. CDR3 residues: CASSAGYNEQFF. CDR3 DNA: TGCGCCAGCAGTGCAGGCTACAATGAGCAGTTCTTC.

The chain uses TRBV12-3 or TRBV12-4 and TRBJ2-3; the D is unclear. V was clipped by 10 bases and J by 6 bases, with 11 bases between them. The CDR3 is 11 amino acids. CDR3 in DNA: TGTGCCACCAGCCTGTCTGATACGCAGTATTTT. Protein sequence: CATSLSDTQYF.

This rearrangement joins TRBV2 to TRBJ2-3; 7 bases map to TRBD1. The CDR3 is 15 amino acids. V shed 5 bases, J shed 2 bases, and the junction held 7 bases outside the gene matches. CDR1 and CDR2 (germline): SNHLY, FYNNEI. The CDR3 bases are TGTGCCAGCAGTTTCTCGGGACAGTACACAGATACGCAGTATTTT. Residues: CASSFSGQYTDTQYF. Combining the CDR3 with reference TRBV2 and TRBJ2-3 gives the whole variable domain EPEVTQTPSHQVTQMGQEVILRCVPISNHLYFYWYRQILGQKVEFLVSFYNNEISEKSEIFDDQFSVERPDGSNFTLKIRSTKLEDSAMYFCASSFSGQYTDTQYFGPGTRLTVL.

The V call is TRBV7-6, the J call TRBJ1-4; D is unclear. CDR1 and CDR2 from the germline V gene are SGHVS and FNYEAQ. This CDR3 contains 12 residues. V dropped 3 bases and J dropped 8 bases, with 7 bases sitting between them. CDR3 coding DNA: TGTGCCAGCAGCTTCCCGGGGGAAAAACTGTTTTTT. Residues: CASSFPGEKLFF.

This clone showed up just a few times. The rearrangement uses TRBV5-5 and TRBJ1-2; 9 bases are a match to TRBD1. V trimming: 1 base; J trimming: 4 bases; junction bases outside the gene matches: 17. CDR3 length: 19 residues. Germline V gene data show CDR1 as SGHKS and CDR2 as YYEKEE (reference sequence). The CDR3 sequence: CASSLKPGTGPPKGYGYTF. CDR3 sequence (DNA): TGTGCCAGCAGCTTGAAGCCCGGGACAGGGCCCCCAAAGGGCTATGGCTACACCTTC.

The V gene is TRBV2, the J gene TRBJ2-5, with 8 bases matching TRBD2. Germline CDR1 SNHLY, CDR2 FYNNEI. This CDR3 is built from 15 residues. V was clipped by 8 bases and J by 5 bases; unmatched bases: 13. CDR3 residues: CASPGGAIRGETQYF. In nucleotides, the CDR3 is TGTGCCAGCCCGGGAGGGGCCATAAGGGGGGAGACCCAGTACTTC.

V is TRBV29-1 and J is TRBJ2-1; 10 nucleotides line up with TRBD1. The germline V gene encodes CDR1 SQVTM and CDR2 ANQGSEA. This CDR3 contains 14 residues. The V and J ends lost 1 base and 9 bases, in that order; junction bases with no gene match: 6. CDR3 loop: CSVEAGQGVREQFF. The CDR3 DNA reads as TGCAGCGTTGAAGCTGGACAGGGGGTTCGTGAGCAGTTCTTC.

The J gene is TRBJ2-2, the V gene TRBV11-3, with 11 bases identical to TRBD2. CDR1 and CDR2 (germline): SGHNT, YENEEA. The CDR3 is made up of 16 amino acids. V lost 5 bases, J lost 5 bases, and 7 bases stayed unmatched. CDR3 sequence (DNA): TGTGCCAGCAGCCCTGGGACTAGCGGTAAAACCGGGGAGCTGTTTTTT. Translated, it gives CASSPGTSGKTGELFF.

This chain links TRBV7-6 with TRBJ2-7, with 9 bases fitting TRBD1. Germline V gives CDR1 SGHVS, CDR2 FNYEAQ. The CDR3 spans 15 residues. Trimming at V came to 5 bases and at J to 5 bases, leaving 10 bases not matched to a gene. The CDR3 here is CASSPLGQGLNEQYF. CDR3 bases: TGTGCCAGCAGCCCACTGGGACAGGGACTGAACGAGCAGTACTTC.

This clone was counted a few times. The V call is TRBV18, the J call TRBJ1-2; 7 bases agree with TRBD1. Germline V gives CDR1 KGHSH, CDR2 LQKENI. Trimming cost V 2 bases and J 2 bases; bases outside gene matches: 8. This CDR3 is built from 16 residues. The CDR3 reads CASSPLGSGQNYGYTF. The CDR3 DNA reads as TGTGCCAGCTCACCATTAGGTTCGGGACAGAACTATGGCTACACCTTC.

The rearrangement links TRBV11-3 to TRBJ2-7; 7 nucleotides agree with TRBD1. The CDR3 is made up of 14 amino acids. Germline CDR1 reads SGHNT; CDR2 reads YENEEA. Trimming took 1 base from V and 3 from J; bases not matched to a gene: 3. CDR3 loop: CASSLGGDSYEQYF. The CDR3 region has the DNA TGTGCCAGCAGCTTAGGAGGGGACAGCTACGAGCAGTACTTC.

The chain carries TRBV6-2 or TRBV6-3 and TRBJ2-5, with TRBD2 matching 7 bases. Unmatched junction bases numbered 4, after V lost 5 bases and J lost 1 base. Germline CDR1 MNHEY, CDR2 SVGEGT. The CDR3 is 14 residues long. The CDR3 DNA is TGTGCCAGCAGTCGTGGACTAGGCCAAGAGACCCAGTACTTC. Protein sequence: CASSRGLGQETQYF.

The rearrangement links TRBV6-5 to TRBJ1-2; TRBD1 agrees at 10 bases. CDR3 size: 15 residues. Trimming took 5 bases from V and 0 from J; bases not matched to a gene: 3. The germline V gene encodes CDR1 MNHEY and CDR2 SVGAGI. In DNA form, the CDR3 reads TGTGCCAGCAGTCGGGACAGGGGAGCTAACTATGGCTACACCTTC. Protein: CASSRDRGANYGYTF.

This clone came up once. V usage is TRBV2 and J usage is TRBJ1-5; TRBD1 might be the D (5 bases). Germline V CDR1 and CDR2: SNHLY, FYNNEI. V lost 7 bases to trimming and J lost 2 bases, with 9 bases between them. This CDR3 has 13 amino acids. This CDR3 is CASTGEGNQPQHF. DNA of the CDR3: TGTGCCAGCACGGGGGAAGGCAATCAGCCCCAGCATTTT.

The gene calls are TRBV19 and TRBJ1-2; D is unclear. This CDR3 spans 10 amino acids. The germline CDR1 and CDR2 sequences are LNHDA and SQIVND (reference sequence). Trimming shortened V by 8 bases and J by 7 bases, and 8 bases separated the two germline ends. The CDR3 region has the DNA TGTGCCAGTCGGGGTCGTGGCTACACCTTC. Translating gives CASRGRGYTF.

The chain employs TRBV4-1 and TRBJ2-1, with D perhaps TRBD2 (6 bases). Between the trimmed V and J ends, which lost 0 bases and 9 bases, there was a span of 18 bases. This CDR3 comprises 16 residues. Germline V gene data show CDR1 as MGHRA and CDR2 as YSYEKL. The CDR3 reads CASSQEVTGGLVEQFF. The CDR3 region has the DNA TGCGCCAGCAGCCAAGAGGTTACCGGGGGATTGGTTGAGCAGTTCTTC.

The genes are TRBV14 and TRBJ2-7; 7 positions agree with TRBD1. After removal of 2 bases from V and 3 bases from J, the junction contained 13 bases not matched to a gene. The CDR3 is made up of 17 amino acids. CDR1 is SGHDN and CDR2 is FVKESK in the germline V gene. CDR3 region: CASSQIRGPGQRYEQYF. CDR3 nucleotide sequence: TGTGCCAGCAGCCAAATAAGGGGACCGGGACAGCGCTACGAGCAGTACTTC.

This chain joins TRBV2 and TRBJ1-4, with D perhaps TRBD1 (5 bases). Germline V gives CDR1 SNHLY, CDR2 FYNNEI. Trimming left V 3 bases short and J 12 bases short, with 23 bases between. This CDR3 comprises 16 residues. CDR3 region: CASSDQGGAQAKELFF. DNA for the CDR3: TGTGCCAGCAGTGATCAAGGTGGGGCACAGGCTAAAGAACTGTTTTTT.